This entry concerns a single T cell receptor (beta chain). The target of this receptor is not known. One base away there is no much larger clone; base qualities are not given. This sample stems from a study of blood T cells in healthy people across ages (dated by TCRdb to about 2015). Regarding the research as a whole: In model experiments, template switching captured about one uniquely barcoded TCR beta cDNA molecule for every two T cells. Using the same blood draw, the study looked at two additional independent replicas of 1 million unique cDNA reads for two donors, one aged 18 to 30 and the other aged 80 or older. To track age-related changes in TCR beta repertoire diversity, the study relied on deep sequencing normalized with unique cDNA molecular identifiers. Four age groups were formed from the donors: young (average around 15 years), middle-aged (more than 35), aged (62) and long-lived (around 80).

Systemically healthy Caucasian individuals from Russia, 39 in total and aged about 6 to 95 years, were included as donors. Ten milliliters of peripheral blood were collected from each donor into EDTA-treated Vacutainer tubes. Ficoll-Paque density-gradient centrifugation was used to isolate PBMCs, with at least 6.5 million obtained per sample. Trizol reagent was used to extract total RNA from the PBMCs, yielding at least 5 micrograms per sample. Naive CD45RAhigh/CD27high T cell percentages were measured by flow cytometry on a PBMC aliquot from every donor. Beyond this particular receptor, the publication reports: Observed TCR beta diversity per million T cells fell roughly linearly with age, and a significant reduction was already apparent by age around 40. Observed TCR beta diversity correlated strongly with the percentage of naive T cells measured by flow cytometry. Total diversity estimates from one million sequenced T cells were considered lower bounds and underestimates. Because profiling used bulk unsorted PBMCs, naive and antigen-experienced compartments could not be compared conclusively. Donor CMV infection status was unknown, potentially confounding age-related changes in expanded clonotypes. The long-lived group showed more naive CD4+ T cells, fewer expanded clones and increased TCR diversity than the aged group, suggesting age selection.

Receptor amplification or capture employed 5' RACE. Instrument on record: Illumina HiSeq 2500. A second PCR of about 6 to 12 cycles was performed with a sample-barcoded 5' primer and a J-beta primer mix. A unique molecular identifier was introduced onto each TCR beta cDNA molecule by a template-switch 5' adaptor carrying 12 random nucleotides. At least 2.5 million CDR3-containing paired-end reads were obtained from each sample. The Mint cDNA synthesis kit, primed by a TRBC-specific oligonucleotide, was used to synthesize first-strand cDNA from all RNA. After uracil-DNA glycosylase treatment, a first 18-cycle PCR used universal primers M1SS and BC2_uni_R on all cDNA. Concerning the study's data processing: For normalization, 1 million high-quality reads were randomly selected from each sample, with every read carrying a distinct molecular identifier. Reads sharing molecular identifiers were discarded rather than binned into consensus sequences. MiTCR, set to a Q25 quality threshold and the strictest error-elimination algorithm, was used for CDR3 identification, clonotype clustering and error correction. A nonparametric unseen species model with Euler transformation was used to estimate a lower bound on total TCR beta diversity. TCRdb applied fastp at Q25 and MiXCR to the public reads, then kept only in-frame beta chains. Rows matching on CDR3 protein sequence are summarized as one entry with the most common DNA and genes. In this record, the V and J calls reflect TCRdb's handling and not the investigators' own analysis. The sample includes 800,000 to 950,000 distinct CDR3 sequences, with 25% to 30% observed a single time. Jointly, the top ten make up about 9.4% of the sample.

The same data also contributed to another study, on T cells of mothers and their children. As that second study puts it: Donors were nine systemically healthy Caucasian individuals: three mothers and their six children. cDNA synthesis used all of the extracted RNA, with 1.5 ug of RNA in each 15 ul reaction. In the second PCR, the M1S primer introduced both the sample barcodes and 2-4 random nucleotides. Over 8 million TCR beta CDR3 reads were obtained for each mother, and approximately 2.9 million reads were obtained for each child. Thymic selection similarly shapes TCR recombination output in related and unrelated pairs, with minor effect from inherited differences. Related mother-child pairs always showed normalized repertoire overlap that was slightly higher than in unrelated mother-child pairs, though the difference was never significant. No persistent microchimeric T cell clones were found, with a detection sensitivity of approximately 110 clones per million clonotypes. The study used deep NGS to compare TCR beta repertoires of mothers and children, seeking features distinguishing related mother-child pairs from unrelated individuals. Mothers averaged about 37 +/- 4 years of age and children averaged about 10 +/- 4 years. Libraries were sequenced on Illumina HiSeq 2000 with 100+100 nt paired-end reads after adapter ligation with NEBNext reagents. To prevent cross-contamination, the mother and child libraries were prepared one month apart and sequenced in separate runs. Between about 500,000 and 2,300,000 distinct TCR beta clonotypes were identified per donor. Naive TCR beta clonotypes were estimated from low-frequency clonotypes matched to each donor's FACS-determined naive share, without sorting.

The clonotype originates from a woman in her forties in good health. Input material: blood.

The CDR3 protein sequence reads: CSVATGMTDTQYF. The bases are TGCAGCGTTGCGACAGGAATGACAGATACGCAGTATTTT. The V gene is TRBV29-1 and the J gene is TRBJ2-3; tentative D gene TRBD1, with 6 bases matching. CDR1 and CDR2, per the germline V gene, are SQVTM and ANQGSEA. V and J are truncated by 4 bases and 3 bases respectively, leaving an intervening sequence of 11 bases. Spanning cysteine to phenylalanine, the CDR3 consists of 13 amino acids. CDR3 DNA is the only sequence kept; it has 39 bases, read in frame from the first base.